This T cell receptor (beta chain) stems from a study of T cells after yellow fever vaccination. Study-wide context: Low-cell-number fractions were prepared with SMART-Seq v4 Ultra Low Input. Notes on the study in general: Abundant clonotypes from the bulk population could have been carried over as contaminants into FACS-sorted repertoires. Researchers report a weaker secondary response that nonetheless peaked faster, day 5 versus 15. Most clones from primary vaccination were detected again post-booster (approximately 97% CD4, about 85% CD8).

The ends lost 0 bases at V and 2 bases at J; junction bases unmatched: 7. The CDR3 has 17 residues. Germline V gene lookup returns CDR1 SGHAT and CDR2 FQNNGV. A remark on this clonotype: Its antigen remains unknown.

TCRdb re-analysed the 5' RACE reads in MiXCR, keeping a single row per CDR3 protein. The sample records roughly 120,000 distinct CDR3 sequences, approximately 8.4% being singletons. The sample in question was CD8+ T cells sorted from PBMCs, obtained 45 days after the yellow fever booster vaccination. The origin of this receptor is a man aged 30 to 45 who received the YFV17D yellow fever vaccine. This rearrangement joins TRBV11-2 to TRBJ2-7, with TRBD2 matching 10 bases. The CDR3 nucleotides read TGTGCCAGCAGCTTAGAAGCGGGAGGGCCGGGGCCCTACGAGCAGTACTTC. Translation: CASSLEAGGPGPYEQYF.